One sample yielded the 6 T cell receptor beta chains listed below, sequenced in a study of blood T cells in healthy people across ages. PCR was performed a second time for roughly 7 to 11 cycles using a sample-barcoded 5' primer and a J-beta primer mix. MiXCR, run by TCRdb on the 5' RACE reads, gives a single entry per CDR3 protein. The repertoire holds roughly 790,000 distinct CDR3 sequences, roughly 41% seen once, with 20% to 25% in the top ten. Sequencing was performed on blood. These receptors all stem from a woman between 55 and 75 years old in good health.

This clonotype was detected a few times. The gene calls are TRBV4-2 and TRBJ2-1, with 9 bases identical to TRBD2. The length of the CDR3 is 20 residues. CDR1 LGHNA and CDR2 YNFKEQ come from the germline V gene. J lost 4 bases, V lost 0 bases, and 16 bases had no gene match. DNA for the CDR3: TGTGCCAGCAGCCAAGAAGCCCCAGCGGGGGGCCCAATCAATTACAATGAGCAGTTCTTC. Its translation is CASSQEAPAGGPINYNEQFF.

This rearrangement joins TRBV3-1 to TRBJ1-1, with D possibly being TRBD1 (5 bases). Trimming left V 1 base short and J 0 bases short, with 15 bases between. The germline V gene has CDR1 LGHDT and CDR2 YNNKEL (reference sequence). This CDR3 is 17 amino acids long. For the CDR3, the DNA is TGTGCCAGCAGCCAAGGACTCTCGACAGCGATGAACACTGAAGCTTTCTTT. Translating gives CASSQGLSTAMNTEAFF.

CDR3 in amino acids: CASTRRGPPLYNEQFF. CDR3 nucleotide sequence: TGTGCCAGCACCCGGCGGGGGCCCCCTCTCTACAATGAGCAGTTCTTC. V is TRBV27 and J is TRBJ2-1, with D perhaps matching TRBD2 (7 bases). Trimming took off 7 bases at V and 3 bases at J, with 19 bases between the two ends. Per the germline V gene, CDR1 is MNHEY and CDR2 is SMNVEV (reference sequence). The CDR3 extends over 16 amino acids.

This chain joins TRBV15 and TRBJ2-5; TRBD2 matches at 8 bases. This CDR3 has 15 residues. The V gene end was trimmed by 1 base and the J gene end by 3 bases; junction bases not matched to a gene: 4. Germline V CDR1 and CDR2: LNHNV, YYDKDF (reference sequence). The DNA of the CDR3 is TGTGCCACCAGCAGAGGGGGACTAGGAAAAGAGACCCAGTACTTC. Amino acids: CATSRGGLGKETQYF.

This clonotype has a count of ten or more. The CDR3 region is CASSTNYGYTF. The CDR3 bases are TGTGCCAGCAGTACCAATTATGGCTACACCTTC. J is TRBJ1-2 and V is TRBV25-1; D gene uncertain. Germline V gene data show CDR1 as MGHDK and CDR2 as SYGVNS. CDR3 size: 11 residues. Trimming shortened V by 5 bases and J by 5 bases, and 6 bases separated the two germline ends.

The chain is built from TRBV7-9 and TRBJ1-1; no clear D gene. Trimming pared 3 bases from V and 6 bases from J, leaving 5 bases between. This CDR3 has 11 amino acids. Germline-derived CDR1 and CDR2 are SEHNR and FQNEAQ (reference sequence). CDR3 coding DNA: TGTGCCAGCAGCTTCATGTCTGAAGCTTTCTTT. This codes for CASSFMSEAFF.